This T cell receptor (beta chain) was profiled in a study of regulatory T cells in long-lasting Graves disease. Study-wide points: Sharing of public clonotypes was greater in persistent patients (about 2,700) than in new patients (around 1,000).

The sample's time point: newly diagnosed GD, antithyroid drugs for less than 3 months. After RNA was extracted from PBMCs, the TCR library was made from it. Patients hailed from an endocrinology department in Xi'an, China. Both iRepertoire HTBI primers and Arm-PCR of CDR3 regions were used to build the TCR beta libraries. TCRdb recomputed calls from the multiplex PCR reads with MiXCR, one row per CDR3 protein. This sample carries around 420,000 distinct CDR3 sequences, roughly 15% of them seen once, and the ten largest clones take over 7%. This clonotype was detected many times. No antigen is known for it. Per the germline V gene, CDR1 is LNHDA and CDR2 is SQIVND (reference sequence). Trimming pared 1 base from V and 5 bases from J, leaving 27 bases between. There are 19 residues in the CDR3. Separately, the same data were catalogued under a study of T cells in Graves' hyperthyroidism and ophthalmopathy. From that second work: In the analysis, a 13 V-J model separated ophthalmopathy from stable hyperthyroidism.

This sequence was found in a woman aged 40 to 55 with Graves disease. The sample was peripheral blood mononuclear cells (PBMCs), taken at new diagnosis, from a patient treated with antithyroid drugs. The V gene is TRBV19, the J gene TRBJ2-7; D may be TRBD1 or TRBD2 (5 bases each). CDR3 loop: CASSIGGTGGTSRLNEQYF. In nucleotides, the CDR3 is TGTGCCAGTAGTATAGGAGGAACCGGTGGGACCTCCCGGCTCAACGAGCAGTACTTC.